This TCR beta chain was profiled in a study of human T cells and chemical hapten exposure. Overall study: Weekly scalp doses of diphenylcyclopropenone were given to patients during the approximately 25-week study.

TCRdb processed the RACE reads anew with MiXCR; each CDR3 protein has one entry. Of tens of thousands of distinct CDR3 sequences detected, around 10% appear once; the ten largest clones hold around 4%. Sample time point: patch test 1, 2 weeks after DPC sensitization. Indicated treatment: therapeutic diphenylcyclopropenone sensitization with weekly scalp DPC. Germline V gene data show CDR1 as LNHDA and CDR2 as SQIVND (reference sequence). This CDR3 is built from 16 residues. The V and J ends lost 1 base and 4 bases respectively, with 11 bases between them. This clonotype was seen ten or more times. The starting material was whole blood, obtained in connection with sensitization to the hapten diphenylcyclopropenone (DPC). V and J are TRBV19 and TRBJ2-6; tentatively, D is TRBD2 (6 bases). This clonotype originated in a woman aged 50 to 60 with alopecia areata. Some clones in this sample may be carry-over from other donors' samples. This chain's CDR3 is CASSIVGGAGANVLTF. CDR3 sequence (DNA): TGTGCCAGTAGTATAGTCGGAGGGGCCGGGGCCAACGTCCTGACTTTC. The full variable domain, in which reference TRBV19 and TRBJ2-6 provide the parts outside the CDR3, is DGGITQSPKYLFRKEGQNVTLSCEQNLNHDAMYWYRQDPGQGLRLIYYSQIVNDFQKGDIAEGYSVSREKKESFPLTVTSAQKNPTAFYLCASSIVGGAGANVLTFGAGSRLTVL.